The T cell receptor (beta chain) described here comes from a study of regulatory T cells in long-lasting Graves disease. Study-level findings and limits: TRBV28 was favored in persistent disease, as were TRBJ1-2 and TRBJ2-5.

Arm-PCR of CDR3 regions with iRepertoire HTBI primers generated TCR beta libraries. In TCRdb, the multiplex PCR reads were re-called with MiXCR into one record per CDR3 protein. The data show around 400,000 distinct CDR3 sequences, with roughly a sixth seen just once and 22% held by the top ten. Time point of the sample: newly diagnosed GD, antithyroid drugs for less than 3 months. Extracted PBMC RNA gave rise to the TCR library. One endocrinology department in Xi'an, China, was where patients came from. CDR3 size: 16 residues. The V end was cut by 2 bases, the J end by 2 bases, with 15 bases between. Germline CDR1 and CDR2: SNHLY and FYNNEI. At least ten counts were recorded for this clonotype. The antigen remains unidentified.

The sequenced sample was peripheral blood mononuclear cells (PBMCs), obtained at new diagnosis, from a patient treated with antithyroid drugs. The chain uses TRBV2 and TRBJ2-5; D possibly corresponds to TRBD2 (6 bases). The clonotype was recovered from a female donor with Graves disease. The CDR3 loop is CASSENGRGGQETQYF. The CDR3 nucleotides read TGTGCCAGCAGTGAAAATGGCAGAGGAGGGCAAGAGACCCAGTACTTC.